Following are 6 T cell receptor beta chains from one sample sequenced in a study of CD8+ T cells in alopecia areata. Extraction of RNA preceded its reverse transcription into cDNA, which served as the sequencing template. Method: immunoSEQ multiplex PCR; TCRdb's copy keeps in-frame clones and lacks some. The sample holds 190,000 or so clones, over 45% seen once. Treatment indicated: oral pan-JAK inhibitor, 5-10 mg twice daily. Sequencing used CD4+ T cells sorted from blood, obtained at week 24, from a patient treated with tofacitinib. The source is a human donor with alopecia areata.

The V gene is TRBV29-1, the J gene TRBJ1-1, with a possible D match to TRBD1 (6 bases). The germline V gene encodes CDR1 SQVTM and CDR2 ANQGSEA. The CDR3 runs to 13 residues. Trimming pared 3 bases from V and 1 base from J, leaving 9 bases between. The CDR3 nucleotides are TGCAGCGTTGATGGGACACAGAACACTGAAGCTTTCTTT. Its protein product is CSVDGTQNTEAFF.

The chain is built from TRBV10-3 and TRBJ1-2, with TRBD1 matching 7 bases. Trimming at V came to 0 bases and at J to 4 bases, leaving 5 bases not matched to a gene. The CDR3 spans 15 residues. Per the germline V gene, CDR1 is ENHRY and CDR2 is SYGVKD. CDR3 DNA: TGTGCCATCAGTGAGTCGAGTCAGGGGGTCTATGGCTACACCTTC. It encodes CAISESSQGVYGYTF.

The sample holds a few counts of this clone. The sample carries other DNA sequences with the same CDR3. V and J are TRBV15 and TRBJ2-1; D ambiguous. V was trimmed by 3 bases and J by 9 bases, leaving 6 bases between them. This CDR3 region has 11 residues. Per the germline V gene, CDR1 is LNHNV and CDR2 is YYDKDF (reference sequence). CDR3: CATSSDGEQFF. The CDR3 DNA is TGTGCCACCAGCAGCGATGGTGAGCAGTTCTTC.

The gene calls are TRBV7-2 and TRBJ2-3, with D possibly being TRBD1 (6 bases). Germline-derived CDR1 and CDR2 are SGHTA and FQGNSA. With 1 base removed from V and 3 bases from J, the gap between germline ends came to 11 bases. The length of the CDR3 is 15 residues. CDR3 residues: CASSLDRDGTDTQYF. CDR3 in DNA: TGTGCCAGCAGCTTAGACAGGGACGGGACAGATACGCAGTATTTT.

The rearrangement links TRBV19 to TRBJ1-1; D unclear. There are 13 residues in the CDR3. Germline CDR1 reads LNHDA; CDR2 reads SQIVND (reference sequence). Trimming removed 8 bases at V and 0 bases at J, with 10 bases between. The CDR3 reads CASVDRVNTEAFF. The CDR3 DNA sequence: TGTGCCAGTGTCGATCGGGTGAACACTGAAGCTTTCTTT.

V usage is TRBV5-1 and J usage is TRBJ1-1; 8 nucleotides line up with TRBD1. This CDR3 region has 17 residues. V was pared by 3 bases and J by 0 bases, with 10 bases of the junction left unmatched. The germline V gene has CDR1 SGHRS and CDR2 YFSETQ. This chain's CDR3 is CASSSGTGGFMNTEAFF. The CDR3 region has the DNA TGCGCCAGCAGCTCCGGGACAGGAGGATTCATGAACACTGAAGCTTTCTTT.